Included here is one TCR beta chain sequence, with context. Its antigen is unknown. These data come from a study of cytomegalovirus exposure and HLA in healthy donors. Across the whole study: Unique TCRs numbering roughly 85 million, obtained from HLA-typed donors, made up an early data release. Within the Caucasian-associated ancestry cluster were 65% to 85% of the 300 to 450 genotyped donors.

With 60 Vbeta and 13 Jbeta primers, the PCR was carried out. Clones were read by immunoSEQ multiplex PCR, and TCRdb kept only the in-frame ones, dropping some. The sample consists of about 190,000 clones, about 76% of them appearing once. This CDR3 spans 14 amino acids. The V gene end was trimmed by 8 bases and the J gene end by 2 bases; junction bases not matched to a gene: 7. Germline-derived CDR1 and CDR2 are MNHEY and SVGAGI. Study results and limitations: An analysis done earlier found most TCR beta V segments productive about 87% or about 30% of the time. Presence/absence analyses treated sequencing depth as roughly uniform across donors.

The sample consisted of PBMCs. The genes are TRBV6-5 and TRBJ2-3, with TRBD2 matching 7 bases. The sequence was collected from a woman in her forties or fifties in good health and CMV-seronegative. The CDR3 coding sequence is TGTGCCAGCGGACGGGGGGTGATCACAGATACGCAGTATTTT. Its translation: CASGRGVITDTQYF.